Below, 5 T cell receptor beta chains from the same sample are listed, as sequenced in a study of OX40 agonist ivuxolimab in advanced cancers. Sequencing was performed with immunoSEQ multiplex PCR; in TCRdb, only in-frame clones are kept and a portion is missing. The table has around 60,000 clones, 90% to 95% seen once. This specimen was CD4+ or CD8+ T cells sorted from blood, taken in a trial of the OX40 agonist ivuxolimab. The receptors were gathered from an adult with an advanced solid tumor such as melanoma, head and neck, liver or kidney cancer.

The chain joins TRBV7-9 to TRBJ1-1; TRBD1 is a possible D gene (6 bases). The CDR3 totals 13 residues. The V and J ends lost 5 bases and 6 bases respectively, with 13 bases between them. From germline, CDR1 is SEHNR and CDR2 FQNEAQ (reference sequence). The DNA of the CDR3 is TGTGCCAGCAGCGCACAGGGTAAGGCTGAAGCTTTCTTT. Residues: CASSAQGKAEAFF.

This chain uses TRBV28 with TRBJ2-7; D remains ambiguous. Per germline, CDR1 MDHEN and CDR2 SYDVKM. V shed 5 bases and J shed 1 base, with 6 bases lying between them. This CDR3 contains 12 residues. The CDR3 here is CASSSTSYEQYF. In nucleotides, the CDR3 is TGTGCCAGCAGTAGTACGTCCTACGAGCAGTACTTC.

The V gene is TRBV28, the J gene TRBJ2-3; tentatively, D is TRBD1 or TRBD2 (5 bases each). The CDR3 consists of 18 residues. Germline V gene data show CDR1 as MDHEN and CDR2 as SYDVKM. The germline V and J ends were trimmed by 2 bases and 5 bases, with 23 bases remaining between them. The DNA for the CDR3 is TGTGCCAGCAGTTTAAACGAGGGGATCGGATATGGGGGAGATACGCAGTATTTT. Protein product: CASSLNEGIGYGGDTQYF.

The chain couples TRBV15 to TRBJ2-3; tentatively, D is TRBD1 (6 bases). From germline, CDR1 is LNHNV and CDR2 YYDKDF (reference sequence). The CDR3 is made up of 19 amino acids. V was pared by 2 bases and J by 3 bases, with 24 bases between. The CDR3 DNA reads TGTGCCACCAGCAGACCGACTGTAACCCAAGGGGGAATAACAGATACGCAGTATTTT. Protein sequence: CATSRPTVTQGGITDTQYF.

There are a few counts of this clone. The chain combines TRBV6-7 with TRBJ2-7, with D perhaps TRBD2 (6 bases). TRBV6-7 has ORF status, its function being uncertain. This CDR3 has 13 amino acids. Trimming removed 6 bases from V and 2 bases from J, with 11 bases in between. The CDR3 loop is CASSRIAAYEQYF. The DNA of the CDR3 is TGTGCCAGCAGCCGAATAGCGGCCTACGAGCAGTACTTC.